Presented here are 3 T cell receptor beta chains from one specimen sequenced in a study of blood T cell repertoires in COVID-19. TCRdb's table, derived via immunoSEQ multiplex PCR, lists solely in-frame clones and lacks some. This sample has around 200,000 clones, with around nine tenths found just once. Sequenced sample: PBMCs or T cells enriched from blood (not recorded which). The receptors shown here come from a woman aged 25 to 39 who had been exposed to COVID-19.

The V call is TRBV6-5, the J call TRBJ1-1; 10 bases are a match to TRBD1. V was clipped by 6 bases and J by 4 bases; unmatched bases: 5. Germline-derived CDR1 and CDR2 are MNHEY and SVGAGI. This CDR3 has 14 amino acids. CDR3 sequence reads: CASRRQGASTEAFF. Written as DNA, the CDR3 is TGTGCCAGCAGACGACAGGGGGCATCCACTGAAGCTTTCTTT.

The chain is built from TRBV19 and TRBJ2-5; D gene unclear. CDR3 size: 13 residues. Germline CDR1 reads LNHDA; CDR2 reads SQIVND (reference sequence). The V and J ends lost 2 bases and 5 bases respectively, with 9 bases between them. The CDR3 DNA reads as TGTGCCAGTAGTATATTGGGCGCGGAGACCCAGTACTTC. Encoded protein: CASSILGAETQYF.

V is TRBV6-5 and J is TRBJ1-5; 7 bases agree with TRBD1. Trimming cost V 4 bases and J 9 bases; bases outside gene matches: 9. CDR1 and CDR2 from the germline V gene are MNHEY and SVGAGI. CDR3 length: 14 amino acids. CDR3 region: CASSSRDSDRPQHF. CDR3 bases: TGTGCCAGCAGTTCCCGGGACAGCGATAGGCCCCAGCATTTT.